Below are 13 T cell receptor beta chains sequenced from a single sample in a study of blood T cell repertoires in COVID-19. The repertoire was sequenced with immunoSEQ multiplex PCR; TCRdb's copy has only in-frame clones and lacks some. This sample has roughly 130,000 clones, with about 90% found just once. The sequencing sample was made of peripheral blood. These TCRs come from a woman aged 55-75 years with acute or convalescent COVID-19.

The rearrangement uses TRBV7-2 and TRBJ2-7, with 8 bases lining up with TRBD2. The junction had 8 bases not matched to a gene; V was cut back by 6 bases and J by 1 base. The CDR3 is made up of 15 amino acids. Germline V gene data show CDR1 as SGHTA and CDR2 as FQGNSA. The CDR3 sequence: CASRGGIAGSYEQYF. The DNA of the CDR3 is TGTGCCAGCAGGGGGGGGATAGCGGGATCCTACGAGCAGTACTTC. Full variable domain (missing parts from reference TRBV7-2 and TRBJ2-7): GAGVSQSPSNKVTEKGKDVELRCDPISGHTALYWYRQSLGQGLEFLIYFQGNSAPDKSGLPSDRFSAERTGGSVSTLTIQRTQQEDSAVYLCASRGGIAGSYEQYFGPGTRLTVT.

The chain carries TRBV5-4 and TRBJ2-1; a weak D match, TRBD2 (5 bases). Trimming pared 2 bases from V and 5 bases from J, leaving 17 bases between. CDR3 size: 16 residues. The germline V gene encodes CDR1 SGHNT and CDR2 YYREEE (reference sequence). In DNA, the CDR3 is TGTGCCAGCAGCTTAATTAGCGTTACTAGGAACAATGAGCAGTTCTTC. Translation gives CASSLISVTRNNEQFF. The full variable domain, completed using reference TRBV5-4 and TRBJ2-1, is ETGVTQSPTHLIKTRGQQVTLRCSSQSGHNTVSWYQQALGQGPQFIFQYYREEENGRGNFPPRFSGLQFPNYSSELNVNALELDDSALYLCASSLISVTRNNEQFFGPGTRLTVL.

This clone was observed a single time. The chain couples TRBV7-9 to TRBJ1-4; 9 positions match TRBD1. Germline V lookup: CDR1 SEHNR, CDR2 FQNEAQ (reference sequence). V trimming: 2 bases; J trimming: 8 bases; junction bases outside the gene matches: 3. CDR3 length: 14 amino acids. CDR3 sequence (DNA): TGTGCCAGCAGCTTAACAGGGGGCGTCGAAAAACTGTTTTTT. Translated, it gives CASSLTGGVEKLFF.

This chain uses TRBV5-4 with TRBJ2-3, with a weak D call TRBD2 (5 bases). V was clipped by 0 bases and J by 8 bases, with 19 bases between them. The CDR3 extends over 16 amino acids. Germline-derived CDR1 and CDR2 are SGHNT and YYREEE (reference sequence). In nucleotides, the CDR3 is TGTGCCAGCAGCTTGGTCCAGTCTCGGGGAGCGTTTACGCAGTATTTT. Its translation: CASSLVQSRGAFTQYF.

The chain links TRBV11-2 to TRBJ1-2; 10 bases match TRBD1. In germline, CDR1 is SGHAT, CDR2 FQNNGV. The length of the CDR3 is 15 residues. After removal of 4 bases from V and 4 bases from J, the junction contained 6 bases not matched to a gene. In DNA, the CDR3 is TGTGCCAGCAGCTCAACCGGGACAGGGGTCTATGGCTACACCTTC. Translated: CASSSTGTGVYGYTF.

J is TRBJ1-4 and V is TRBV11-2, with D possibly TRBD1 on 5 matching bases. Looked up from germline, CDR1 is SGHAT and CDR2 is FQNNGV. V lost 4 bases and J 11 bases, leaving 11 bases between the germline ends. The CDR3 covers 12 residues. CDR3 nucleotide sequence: TGTGCCAGCAGCTCCCAGGGTTATAAACTGTTTTTT. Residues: CASSSQGYKLFF.

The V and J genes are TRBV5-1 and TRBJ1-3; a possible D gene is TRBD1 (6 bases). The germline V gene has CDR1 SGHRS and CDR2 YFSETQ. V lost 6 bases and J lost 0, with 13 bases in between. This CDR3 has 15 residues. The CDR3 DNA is TGCGCCAGCAAGGAGGGGGGGCTCTCTGGAAACACCATATATTTT. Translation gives CASKEGGLSGNTIYF. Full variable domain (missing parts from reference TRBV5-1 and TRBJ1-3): KAGVTQTPRYLIKTRGQQVTLSCSPISGHRSVSWYQQTPGQGLQFLFEYFSETQRNKGNFPGRFSGRQFSNSRSEMNVSTLELGDSALYLCASKEGGLSGNTIYFGEGSWLTVV.

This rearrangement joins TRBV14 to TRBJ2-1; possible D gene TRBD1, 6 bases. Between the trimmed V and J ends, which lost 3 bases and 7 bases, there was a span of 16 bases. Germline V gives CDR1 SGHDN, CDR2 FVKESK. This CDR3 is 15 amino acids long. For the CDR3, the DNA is TGTGCCAGCAGCCATAGGATTACACAGGGAAATGAGCAGTTCTTC. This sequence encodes CASSHRITQGNEQFF.

The CDR3 bases are TGTGCCAGCAGTTTCCCCCGCGCAATGCGGACGCAGTATTTT. Protein product: CASSFPRAMRTQYF. The rearrangement links TRBV27 to TRBJ2-3; D unresolved. Germline V CDR1 and CDR2: MNHEY, SMNVEV (reference sequence). V was cut by 3 bases and J by 9 bases, with 16 bases left in between. The CDR3 has 14 amino acids.

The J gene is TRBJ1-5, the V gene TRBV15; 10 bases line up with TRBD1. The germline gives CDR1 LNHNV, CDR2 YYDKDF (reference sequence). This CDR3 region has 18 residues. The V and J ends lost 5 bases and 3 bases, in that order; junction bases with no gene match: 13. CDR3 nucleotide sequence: TGTGCCACCAGCCGCAGGGGTCCCGGGACAGGGGACAATCAGCCCCAGCATTTT. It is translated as CATSRRGPGTGDNQPQHF.

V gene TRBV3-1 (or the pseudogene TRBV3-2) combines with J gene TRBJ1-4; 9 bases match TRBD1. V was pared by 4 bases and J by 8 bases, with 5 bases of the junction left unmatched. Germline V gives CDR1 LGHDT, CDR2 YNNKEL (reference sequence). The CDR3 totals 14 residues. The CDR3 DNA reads TGTGCCAGCAGCCTACAGGGGGCACGGGAAAAACTGTTTTTT. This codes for CASSLQGAREKLFF.

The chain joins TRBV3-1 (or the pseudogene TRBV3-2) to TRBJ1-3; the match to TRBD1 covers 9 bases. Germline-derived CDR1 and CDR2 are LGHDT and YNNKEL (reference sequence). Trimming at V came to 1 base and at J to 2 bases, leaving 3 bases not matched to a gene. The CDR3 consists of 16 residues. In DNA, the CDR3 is TGTGCCAGCAGCCAAGCGGACAGGGGAACTGGAAACACCATATATTTT. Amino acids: CASSQADRGTGNTIYF.

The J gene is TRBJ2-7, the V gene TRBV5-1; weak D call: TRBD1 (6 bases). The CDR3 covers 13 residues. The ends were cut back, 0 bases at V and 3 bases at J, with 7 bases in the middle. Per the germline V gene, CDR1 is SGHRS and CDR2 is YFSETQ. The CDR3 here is CASSLAGHYEQYF. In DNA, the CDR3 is TGCGCCAGCAGCTTGGCGGGACACTACGAGCAGTACTTC.